A selection of T cell receptor beta chains follows, all from one sample in a study of regulatory T cells in long-lasting Graves disease. MiXCR, applied by TCRdb to the multiplex PCR reads, yields one record per CDR3 protein. The repertoire holds 300,000 to 350,000 distinct CDR3 sequences, about 20% seen once, with 29% in the top ten. Sequenced material: peripheral blood mononuclear cells (PBMCs), taken when the disease was refractory, from a patient treated with antithyroid drugs. The receptors originated from a female donor with Graves disease. CDR3s include the opening cysteine and the closing phenylalanine or tryptophan. Each record gives: clone size, V gene, D gene, J gene, CDR3 DNA, CDR3 protein. D genes are given only for firm matches. Clone size is shown for a subset of rows, as once, few, many or a class of expanded clone.

>NA|TRBV10-3|NA|TRBJ2-5
TGTGCCACCTCCGTGGACCAAGAGACCCAGTACTTC
CATSVDQETQYF
>few|TRBV7-2|NA|TRBJ1-2
TGTGCCAGCAGCTTAGAGGTGGGATGGGGGTTCTATGGCTACACCTTC
CASSLEVGWGFYGYTF
>few|TRBV20-1|NA|TRBJ2-5
TGCAGTGCTAGAGATGCGAACAGGGAGAAGACCCAGTACTTC
CSARDANREKTQYF
>many|TRBV5-1|NA|TRBJ2-2
TGCGCCAGCGGGTTCGTAGCGGTGAACACCGGGGAGCTGTTTTTT
CASGFVAVNTGELFF
>NA|TRBV3-1|NA|TRBJ2-7
TGTGCCAGCAGCCAAGGAAGGGGGGAGCAGTACTTC
CASSQGRGEQYF
>NA|TRBV18|NA|TRBJ1-1
TGTGCCAGCTCACCACAGGGATACCCTGTTATGGACACTGAAGCTTTCTTT
CASSPQGYPVMDTEAFF
>many|TRBV12-3/TRBV12-4|TRBD1|TRBJ1-6
TGTGCCAGCAGTCACAGGGGAACACCCCTCCACTTT
CASSHRGTPLHF
>few|TRBV2|NA|TRBJ2-1
TGTGCCAGCAAGTTAAACCGGTACAATGAGCAGTTCTTC
CASKLNRYNEQFF
>many|TRBV28|TRBD2|TRBJ2-1
TGTGCCAGCAGTCCCATCCTAGCGGGACCTACCAATGAGCAGTTCTTC
CASSPILAGPTNEQFF
>many|TRBV6-5|NA|TRBJ2-4
TGTGCCAGCAGTTCAACCCAACAGGGCGTCTGGACCAAAAACATTCAGTACTTC
CASSSTQQGVWTKNIQYF
>many|TRBV12-3/TRBV12-4|TRBD2|TRBJ2-5
TGTGCCAGCAGTCCGGGACTAGCGAAAGAGACCCAGTACTTC
CASSPGLAKETQYF
>many|TRBV28|NA|TRBJ1-5
TGTGCCAGCAGCCAGGGTGGTTTGAATCAGCCCCAGCATTTT
CASSQGGLNQPQHF
>many|TRBV30|NA|TRBJ2-7
TGTGCCTGGCTCAGGAATTCCTACGAGCAGTACTTC
CAWLRNSYEQYF
>few|TRBV4-1|NA|TRBJ2-5
TGCGCCAGCAGCCGCCCAGTCTCAGCCCCAGAGACCCAGTACTTC
CASSRPVSAPETQYF
>NA|TRBV3-1|TRBD1|TRBJ2-7
TGTGCCAGCAGTCCTAGACAGGGGACCCACGAGCAGTACTTC
CASSPRQGTHEQYF
>many|TRBV6-5|NA|TRBJ1-2
TGTGCCAGCAGTTCCTATGGCTACACCTTC
CASSSYGYTF
>NA|TRBV18|TRBD1|TRBJ2-1
TGTGCCAGCTCACCGACCGGGACAGGCTCCTACAATGAGCAGTTCTTC
CASSPTGTGSYNEQFF
>NA|TRBV5-1|TRBD1|TRBJ2-7
TGCGCCAGCAGCTCAGGGGGCGACGAGCAGTACTTC
CASSSGGDEQYF
>few|TRBV20-1|TRBD1|TRBJ1-6
TGCAGTGCTAGATCCGACAGGGGATCACCCCTCCACTTT
CSARSDRGSPLHF
>NA|TRBV6-2/TRBV6-3|TRBD1|TRBJ1-2
TGTGCCAGCAGACCGGGACAGTTTTCCTATGGCTACACCTTC
CASRPGQFSYGYTF
>many|TRBV11-2|NA|TRBJ2-7
TGTGCCAGCAGCTTAAGGCCCCGGGCTCAAACCTACGAGCAGTACTTC
CASSLRPRAQTYEQYF
>many|TRBV7-8|NA|TRBJ2-7
TGTGCCAGCAGCTTGGGGGAGTACGAGCAGTACTTC
CASSLGEYEQYF
>many|TRBV12-3/TRBV12-4|NA|TRBJ1-1
TGTGCCAGCAGTCCAGTCCCAGGGTCGGGCCAAGCTTTCTTT
CASSPVPGSGQAFF
>NA|TRBV3-1|NA|TRBJ1-5
TGTGCCAGCAGCCACCCCGCAGGCCCCTATAGCAATCAGCCCCAGCATTTT
CASSHPAGPYSNQPQHF
>many|TRBV30|NA|TRBJ1-2
TGTGCCTGGACCCAGAGTCCTAACTATGGCTACACCTTC
CAWTQSPNYGYTF
>NA|TRBV28|NA|TRBJ2-7
TGTGCCAGCAGCCTACCGGGGACGCTTTCCTACGAGCAGTACTTC
CASSLPGTLSYEQYF
>NA|TRBV7-3|NA|TRBJ1-3
TGTGCCAGCAGCTTAGACGTAGGAAACACCATATATTTT
CASSLDVGNTIYF
>many|TRBV11-2|TRBD1|TRBJ1-1
TGTGCCAGCAGCTTGGATGGACAGGAGGAGAACACTGAAGCTTTCTTT
CASSLDGQEENTEAFF
>few|TRBV5-1|NA|TRBJ1-6
TGCGCCAGCAGCCTAAAATCGGGACGGATGAATTCACCCCTCCACTTT
CASSLKSGRMNSPLHF
>NA|TRBV11-3|NA|TRBJ1-2
TGTGCCAGCATCCCCGGTACATCAACTAACTATGGCTACACCTTC
CASIPGTSTNYGYTF
>many|TRBV7-2|NA|TRBJ1-1
TGTGCCAGCAGCTTAGAGGGACTACGGAACACTGAAGCTTTCTTT
CASSLEGLRNTEAFF
>NA|TRBV30|NA|TRBJ2-1
TGTGCCTGGAGTGAGTTGGGTATTGAGCAGTTCTTC
CAWSELGIEQFF
>many|TRBV27|TRBD2|TRBJ2-7
TGTGCCAGCAGAGGCGGGAGGGGATACGAGCAGTACTTC
CASRGGRGYEQYF
>NA|TRBV7-6|NA|TRBJ1-1
TGTGCCAGCAGCTTAGTTTCCTACCGACCGGGACTGACTGAAGCTTTCTTT
CASSLVSYRPGLTEAFF
>once|TRBV5-1|TRBD2|TRBJ2-1
TGCGCCAGCAGCTTGGGGGGTAGCGGGACTTTTAATGAGCAGTTCTTC
CASSLGGSGTFNEQFF
>NA|TRBV29-1|TRBD1|TRBJ2-7
TGCAGCGTTCCCGGGACAGGTCGACCCCTGACCCATGTGAGGGGTTGCGAGCAGTACTTC
CSVPGTGRPLTHVRGCEQYF
>NA|TRBV4-1|NA|TRBJ1-4
TGCGCCAGCAGCCAAGAGGTGCCAAATGAAAAACTGTTTTTT
CASSQEVPNEKLFF
>many|TRBV28|NA|TRBJ2-5
TGTGCCAGCAGTTTAGGGGGGGGGCTCGGGAGCCAGTACTTC
CASSLGGGLGSQYF
>few|TRBV14|NA|TRBJ1-2
TGTGCCAGCAGCCACGAGGAAAGCTATGGCTACACCTTC
CASSHEESYGYTF
>few|TRBV11-3|TRBD1|TRBJ2-5
TGTGCCAGCAGCTCCGGGACAGGACAAGAGACCCAGTACTTC
CASSSGTGQETQYF
>NA|TRBV19|NA|TRBJ2-2
TGTGCCAGTATTCCAGGGAAACTGAGGGGACACGAGCTGTTTTTT
CASIPGKLRGHELFF
>many|TRBV6-1|NA|TRBJ2-2
TGTGCCAGCAGCGGGCCCCGAGGTAGGCCCTTGAACACCGGGGAGCTGTTTTTT
CASSGPRGRPLNTGELFF
>once|TRBV30|NA|TRBJ2-1
TGTGCCTGGAGTGTGGGGGCGGGCTACAATGAGCAGTTCTTC
CAWSVGAGYNEQFF
>many|TRBV20-1|NA|TRBJ1-2
TGCAGTGCTGGTGACGGGTATGGCTACACCTTC
CSAGDGYGYTF
>many|TRBV27|NA|TRBJ1-5
TGTGCCAGCAGTTTGGTTGGCAATAATCAGCCCCAGCATTTT
CASSLVGNNQPQHF
>NA|TRBV6-1|NA|TRBJ1-6
TGTGCCAGCACCCGAAATAATTCACCCCTCCACTTT
CASTRNNSPLHF
>few|TRBV7-3|NA|TRBJ2-5
TGTGCCAGCAGCTTAGTAACAGTGACCCAAGAGACCCAGTACTTC
CASSLVTVTQETQYF
>NA|TRBV7-6|TRBD1|TRBJ2-7
TGTGCCAGCAGCTTAGTATTTGGACAGGGGGACCACGAGCAGTACTTC
CASSLVFGQGDHEQYF
>many|TRBV3-1|NA|TRBJ1-4
TGTGCCAGCAGCCAAAACCGGGGAGATGAAAAACTGTTTTTT
CASSQNRGDEKLFF